This T cell receptor beta chain was identified in a study of cytomegalovirus exposure and HLA in healthy donors (TCRdb year 2017). Study-level background: According to an earlier analysis of 587 of the donors, about 179 million T cells yielded 90 million to 130 million unique TCR beta sequences and more than 250 Gb of sequence data. Approximately 310 gigabases of sequencing data and around 87 million unique TCR sequences were included in an early release covering 550 to 800 HLA-typed donors. Of the roughly 400 genotyped donors, approximately 82% fell in the genetic ancestry cluster associated with self-reported Caucasian donors. The study aimed to test whether signatures of past pathogen exposure could be identified by cataloging public T cell receptors. The study profiled the T cell repertoires of under 700 subjects by immunosequencing and related them to cytomegalovirus serostatus. Along with the approximately 670-subject first cohort, a separate validation cohort of approximately 110 different subjects was used. To predict cytomegalovirus infection status, the study combined high-throughput TCR immunosequencing, statistical association of individual TCRs with disease status, and machine learning. To study patterns of TCR occurrence, a later analysis re-analyzed previously published TCR beta repertoires from under 750 donors and added high-resolution HLA genotyping. In the later analysis, no new phenotypic data were used to find candidate immune exposures; instead, reliance was placed on TCR beta sequences and their occurrence across donors. To decide whether each TCR beta V gene segment behaved as functional or pseudogenic, an earlier analysis of over 500 of the donors relied on high-throughput TCR beta sequencing. Donor age, sex, ethnicity and CMV serostatus were compiled alongside the repertoire data. In a later genetic analysis, genome-wide SNP genotypes for about 55% of the roughly 700 donors were used, and that subset was treated as a discovery cohort. All discovery cohort repertoires had been generated using a single sequencing platform. Class I and class II HLA loci were covered by the typing at four-digit resolution. Typing coverage varied by locus: roughly 629-640 donors for A, B, C, DRB1 and DQB1; approximately 520 for DQA1; about 600 for DPA1; around 450 for DPB1. Because of strong linkage in the cohort, four to six DR-DQ haplotypes were treated as single units for association and clustering. On average, approximately 250,000 unique TCR beta nucleotide sequences were sequenced per donor among a few hundred genotyped donors of the cohort, with 15% to 20% of those sequences being non-productive.

In total, roughly 710 healthy bone marrow donors made up the cohort. Cohort members were all nominally healthy when sampled, although unrecorded immune exposures were likely present. The donor was CMV seropositive and belonged to the group of 250 to 300 seropositive cohort members. A peripheral blood sample was provided by each donor, and peripheral blood mononuclear cells were used for TCR beta sequencing. The Qiagen DNeasy Blood Extraction Kit was used to extract genomic DNA from the blood cell samples. The study at large found these results: In a later analysis, most CMV-associated TCR beta chains were found to appear HLA-restricted, with HLA associations seemingly driven largely by CMV exposure. Because counts were too low, seventeen rarely observed V segments, including chromosome 9 orphons, were excluded from the earlier analysis of some 590 of the donors. A further reported finding was that TCR beta sequences accurately predicted the HLA-A and HLA-B alleles for most subjects in the first cohort. In vitro tests confirmed that a few of the cytomegalovirus-associated TCR beta chains recognize cytomegalovirus antigens. A later analysis associated roughly 17,000 TCR beta sequences with specific HLA alleles at a false discovery rate of 0.05. A total of roughly 160 TCR beta chains were listed by the study as associated with cytomegalovirus. CMV serostatus was the only immune exposure information available for the cohort. In an earlier analysis of 500 to 650 of the donors, most TCR beta V segments appeared in productive rearrangements about 90% or about 30% of the time, broadly matching IMGT annotations. The authors suggested that the approach could potentially be extended to other disease states and immunological phenotypes. A later genetic analysis reported fewer N-insertions in productive TCRs among donors in an Asian-associated ancestry cluster than the approximately 700-donor mean. HLA typing was unavailable for some donors at each locus, so association tests used only the typed subset. Correlated functional status among segregating V segments might reflect linkage disequilibrium, but an unknown experimental factor could not be ruled out. When HLA alleles, especially DR and DQ, strongly co-occurred, attributing TCR associations to individual alleles was difficult. The classifier was reported to diagnose cytomegalovirus status with high specificity and sensitivity in both the original cohort and the validation cohort. A cluster of highly shared sequence variants was judged likely to be a technical artifact of the sequencing pipeline. A later analysis found that HLA-associated TCR beta chains were more clonally expanded and had lower generation probabilities than equally common non-associated chains. A later genetic analysis associated a missense DCLRE1C variant with V-gene and J-gene trimming of TCR beta chains, and an independent cohort replicated the association. A later analysis reported that several top co-occurrence clusters appeared linked to parvovirus B19, influenza, CMV and Epstein-Barr virus. Roughly uniform sequencing depth across donors was assumed in presence/absence analyses, although this assumption may not hold. Most TCR sequences were seen in very few donors, while some public TCRs were found in many individuals. This cohort had only TCR beta chains sequenced, and the lack of alpha or paired-chain data limited which features could be detected. In a later analysis, TCR association rates were found to vary across HLA loci, with the most associated TCRs seen for DRB1 alleles and the fewest for HLA-C alleles.

Receptors were amplified or captured by the immunoSEQ multiplex PCR assay. The multiplex PCR relied on a mix of 60 forward primers for TCR Vbeta segments and 13 reverse primers for TCR Jbeta segments. Amplification of the CDR3 region of rearranged TCR beta genes was performed with a multiplex PCR assay on genomic DNA. The amplified TCR beta libraries were sequenced on the Illumina HiSeq System as 87-base-pair reads. The paper's processing steps were these. A later analysis counted approximately 74 million unique TCR beta chains across the 550 to 700 repertoires, and approximately 11 million of these chains were shared by at least two donors. Raw reads were error-corrected and collapsed into unique sequences by a nearest-neighbor algorithm in which closely related sequences were merged to remove PCR and sequencing errors. Alignment of CDR3 sequences to IMGT reference sequences was used to assign V, D and J gene segments. Each retained sequence needed at least a six-nucleotide match to both a V gene segment and a J gene segment. Rearrangements were classified as productive when the CDR3 lacked stop codons and remained in frame with V and J, and all other rearrangements were classified as non-productive. Following IMGT convention, CDR3 was defined as the stretch from the second conserved V-encoded cysteine to the conserved J-encoded phenylalanine. The earlier analysis of about 530 of the donors excluded any sequence lacking an unambiguous match to a single V gene segment. An earlier analysis of several hundred of the donors called V segments functional above 56.7% productive rearrangements and segregating when the between-donor standard deviation exceeded 5%. A statistical classification framework was built for diagnosing cytomegalovirus status from the catalog of TCR beta chain sequences. In a later analysis, V and J genes were assigned by comparing TCR nucleotide sequences against IMGT/GENE-DB human TR gene sequences. A later analysis assigned CDR3 sequences and most-parsimonious VDJ recombination scenarios with the TCRdist pipeline. A later analysis defined each TCR beta chain by its CDR3 amino acid sequence plus V-gene family, and excluded reads lacking a unique V-gene family. As a way to deal with suspected cross-contamination and a sequencing artifact, a later analysis dropped roughly 600 nucleotide sequences that were highly shared and had low generation probability. For each public chain, a later analysis derived a clonal expansion index from normalized ranks of inferred template counts within each repertoire. In a later analysis, generation probabilities were computed using a VDJ recombination model fitted to out-of-frame rearrangements, and the results were checked against IGoR. In a later analysis, TCR-TCR, TCR-HLA and TCR-CMV co-occurrence was scored with hypergeometric tests, and a repertoire-size bias correction was applied to TCR pairs. To estimate false discovery rates, a later analysis permuted the HLA or CMV assignments 20 times. In a later analysis, co-occurring TCRs were grouped with DBSCAN, and TCRdist sequence similarity was added when clustering was performed within HLA-allele-positive subsets. Co-occurrence clustering excluded repertoires with fewer than 30,000 or more than 120,000 public chains, plus five with anomalous nucleotide sharing. TCRdb carries this immuneACCESS record with in-frame sequences only. Its versions omit some clonotypes, under half of them owing to an unresolved V gene in the studies checked, with the rest unexplained. That table supplies the V and J calls and clone size; D and trimming were determined from the DNA. For this sample there are 95,000 to 150,000 clones; 80% appear just once. The ten most abundant clones make up about 8.9% of the sample.

This clone was seen a single time. No antigen is known for it. Base quality data are lacking; no much larger clone is found one base away. The sequence was obtained from a man aged 25 to 45 in good health and CMV-seropositive. What was sequenced was PBMCs.

The DNA reads TGCGCCAGCAGCCCAACTACAGGGGGCGCGGGAACTGAAGCTTTCTTT. It encodes CASSPTTGGAGTEAFF. This sequence uses TRBV5-1 and TRBJ1-1, with 9 bases in between that match TRBD1. Germline trimming: 4 bases from V, 5 bases from J; junction bases outside gene matches: 12. In the germline V gene, CDR1 corresponds to SGHRS and CDR2 to YFSETQ. Spanning cysteine to phenylalanine, the CDR3 consists of 16 amino acids. CDR3 DNA is the only sequence kept; it has 48 bases, read in frame from the first base. The CDR3 plus the reference TRBV5-1 and TRBJ1-1 genes for the other parts give the full variable domain: KAGVTQTPRYLIKTRGQQVTLSCSPISGHRSVSWYQQTPGQGLQFLFEYFSETQRNKGNFPGRFSGRQFSNSRSEMNVSTLELGDSALYLCASSPTTGGAGTEAFFGQGTRLTVV.